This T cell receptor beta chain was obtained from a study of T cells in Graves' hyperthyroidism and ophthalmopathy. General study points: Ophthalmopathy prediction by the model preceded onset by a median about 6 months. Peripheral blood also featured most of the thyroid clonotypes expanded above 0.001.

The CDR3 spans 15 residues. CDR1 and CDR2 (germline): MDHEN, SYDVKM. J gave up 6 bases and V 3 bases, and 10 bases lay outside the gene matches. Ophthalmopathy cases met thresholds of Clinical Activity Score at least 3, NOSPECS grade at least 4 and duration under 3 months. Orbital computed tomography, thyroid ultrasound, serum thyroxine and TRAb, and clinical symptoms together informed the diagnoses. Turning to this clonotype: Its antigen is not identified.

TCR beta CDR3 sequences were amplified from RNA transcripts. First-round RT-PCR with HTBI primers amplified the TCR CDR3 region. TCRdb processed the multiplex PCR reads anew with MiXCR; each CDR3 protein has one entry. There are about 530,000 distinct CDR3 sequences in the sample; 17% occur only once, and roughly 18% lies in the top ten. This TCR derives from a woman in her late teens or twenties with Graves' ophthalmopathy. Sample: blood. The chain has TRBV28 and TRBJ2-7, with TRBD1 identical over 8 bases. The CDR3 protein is CASSFIDRGHGEQYF. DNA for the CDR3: TGTGCCAGCAGTTTTATAGACAGGGGACATGGCGAGCAGTACTTC.